This TCR beta chain stems from a study of shared clonotypes between healthy human individuals. Genomic DNA of every subset was divided equally among multiple immunoSEQ plates. Profiling relied on immunoSEQ multiplex PCR, and the TCRdb table lists in-frame clones only, not all of them. The data show roughly 2.1 million clones, about 92% seen once. This CDR3 contains 13 residues. Germline lookup yields CDR1 MNHEY and CDR2 SVGAGI. The V and J ends lost 6 bases and 5 bases respectively, with 10 bases between them. Study-level results: Generally, naive subsets came out with larger estimated richness than memory subsets. Among donors, clonotype sharing was expected to be affected by sequencing depth.

Naive CD8 cells were CD45RO-negative, positively selected for CCR7, excluding terminally differentiated effector memory CD45RA+ cells. To note about this clone: Its antigen is not known.

The source of this sequence is a man aged 18 to 30 in good health. Some clones in this sample may be carry-over from other donors' samples. The chain recombines TRBV6-5 with TRBJ2-2; D gene uncertain. Sequenced sample: naive CD8+ T cells from PBMCs. DNA for the CDR3: TGTGCCAGCAGCCCCGTGAGGACCGGGGAGCTGTTTTTT. This translates into CASSPVRTGELFF.